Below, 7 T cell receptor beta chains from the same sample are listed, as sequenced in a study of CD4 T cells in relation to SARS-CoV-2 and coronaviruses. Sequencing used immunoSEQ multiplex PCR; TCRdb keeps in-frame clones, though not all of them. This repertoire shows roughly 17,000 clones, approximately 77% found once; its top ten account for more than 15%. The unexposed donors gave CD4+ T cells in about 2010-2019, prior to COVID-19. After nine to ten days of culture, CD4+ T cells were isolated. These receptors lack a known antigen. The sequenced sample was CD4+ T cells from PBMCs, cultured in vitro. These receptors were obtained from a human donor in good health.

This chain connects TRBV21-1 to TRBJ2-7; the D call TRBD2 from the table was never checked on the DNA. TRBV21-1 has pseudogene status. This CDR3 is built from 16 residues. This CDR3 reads CASSKGSRETSYEQYF. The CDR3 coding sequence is TGTGCCAGCAGCAAAGGGTCGCGAGAGACTTCCTACGAGCAGTACTTC.

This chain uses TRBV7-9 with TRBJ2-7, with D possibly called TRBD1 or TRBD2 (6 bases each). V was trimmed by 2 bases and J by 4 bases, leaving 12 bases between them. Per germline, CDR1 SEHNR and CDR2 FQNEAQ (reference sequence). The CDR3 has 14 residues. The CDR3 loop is CASSLIGGTYEQYF. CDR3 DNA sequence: TGTGCCAGCAGCTTAATAGGGGGGACTTACGAGCAGTACTTC.

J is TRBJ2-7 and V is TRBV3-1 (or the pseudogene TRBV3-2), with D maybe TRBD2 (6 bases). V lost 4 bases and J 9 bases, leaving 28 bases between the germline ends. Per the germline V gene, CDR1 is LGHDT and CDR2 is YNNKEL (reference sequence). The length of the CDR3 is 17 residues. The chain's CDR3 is CASSPAVIAESLRVQYF. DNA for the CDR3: TGTGCCAGCAGCCCAGCGGTAATAGCGGAAAGCCTACGAGTGCAGTACTTC.

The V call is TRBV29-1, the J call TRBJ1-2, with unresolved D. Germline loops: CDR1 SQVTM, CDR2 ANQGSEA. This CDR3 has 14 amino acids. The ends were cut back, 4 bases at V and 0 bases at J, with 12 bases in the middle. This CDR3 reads CSVGILGTNYGYTF. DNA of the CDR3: TGCAGCGTTGGTATCTTGGGCACTAACTATGGCTACACCTTC.

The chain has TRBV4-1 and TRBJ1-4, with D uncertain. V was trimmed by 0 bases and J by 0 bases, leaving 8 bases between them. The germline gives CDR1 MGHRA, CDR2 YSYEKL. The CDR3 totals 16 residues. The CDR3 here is CASSQEYSTTNEKLFF. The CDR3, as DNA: TGCGCCAGCAGCCAAGAGTACAGCACAACTAATGAAAAACTGTTTTTT.

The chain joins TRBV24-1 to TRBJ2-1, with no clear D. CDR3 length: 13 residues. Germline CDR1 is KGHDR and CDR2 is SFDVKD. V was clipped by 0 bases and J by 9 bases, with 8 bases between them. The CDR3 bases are TGTGCCACCAGTGATTTGCTCTCAGGTGAGCAGTTCTTC. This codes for CATSDLLSGEQFF.

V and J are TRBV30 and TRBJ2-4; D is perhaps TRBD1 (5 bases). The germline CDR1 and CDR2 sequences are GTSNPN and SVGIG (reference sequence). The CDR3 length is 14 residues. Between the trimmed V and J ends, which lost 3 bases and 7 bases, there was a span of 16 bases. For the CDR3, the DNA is TGTGCCTGGAGCCAACAGGTAACCAGGAACATTCAGTACTTC. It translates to CAWSQQVTRNIQYF.